Listed here are 9 T cell receptor beta chains from one sample, sequenced in a study of blood T cell repertoires in COVID-19. Sequencing was performed with immunoSEQ multiplex PCR; in TCRdb, only in-frame clones are kept and a portion is missing. The top ten hold more than 0.9% of the sample, which has 350,000 to 400,000 clones, approximately 87% seen once. The specimen sequenced was PBMCs or T cells enriched from blood (not recorded which). The receptor set was obtained from a woman between 25 and 40 years old with acute COVID-19.

V gene TRBV15 combines with J gene TRBJ1-2; TRBD1 is a possible D gene (6 bases). The germline V gene has CDR1 LNHNV and CDR2 YYDKDF (reference sequence). V was cut by 8 bases and J by 5 bases, with 15 bases left in between. This CDR3 is built from 13 residues. This CDR3 is CATQPGAGYGYTF. Written as DNA, the CDR3 is TGTGCCACCCAACCAGGGGCAGGTTATGGCTACACCTTC.

This chain uses TRBV30 with TRBJ2-2, with D perhaps TRBD2 (5 bases). The germline CDR1 and CDR2 sequences are GTSNPN and SVGIG (reference sequence). Trimming removed 0 bases from V and 4 bases from J, with 9 bases in between. This CDR3 spans 14 amino acids. CDR3 sequence (DNA): TGTGCCTGGAGTGTACTAGGAATCACCGGGGAGCTGTTTTTT. This codes for CAWSVLGITGELFF.

The chain employs TRBV7-2 and TRBJ1-5; D ambiguous. The V end lost 5 bases, the J end lost 0 bases, and 14 bases lay between the germline ends. This CDR3 has 16 amino acids. CDR1 is SGHTA and CDR2 is FQGNSA in the germline V gene. The CDR3 DNA reads as TGTGCCAGCAGCGCACACAGCACTTATAGCAATCAGCCCCAGCATTTT. Protein product: CASSAHSTYSNQPQHF. Complete variable domain (other parts from reference TRBV7-2 and TRBJ1-5): GAGVSQSPSNKVTEKGKDVELRCDPISGHTALYWYRQSLGQGLEFLIYFQGNSAPDKSGLPSDRFSAERTGGSVSTLTIQRTQQEDSAVYLCASSAHSTYSNQPQHFGDGTRLSIL.

This chain connects TRBV7-6 to TRBJ1-4, with D possibly being TRBD1 (5 bases). V lost 0 bases to trimming and J lost 5 bases, with 7 bases between them. Germline V lookup: CDR1 SGHVS, CDR2 FNYEAQ. This CDR3 has 14 residues. CDR3 amino acids: CASSLAGGNEKLFF. CDR3 nucleotides: TGTGCCAGCAGCTTAGCGGGGGGGAATGAAAAACTGTTTTTT.

This clone was recorded a few times. CDR3: CASSSGQAGDTQYF. The CDR3 DNA reads TGTGCCAGCAGCTCCGGACAGGCGGGGGATACGCAGTATTTT. The rearrangement joins TRBV7-3 to TRBJ2-3, with D tentatively TRBD1 (7 bases). The germline V gene has CDR1 SGHTA and CDR2 FQGTGA. V was shortened by 4 bases and J by 6 bases, with 14 bases between the two germline ends. The CDR3 has 14 residues.

The chain links TRBV11-2 to TRBJ2-7, with D hard to call. Germline CDR1 SGHAT, CDR2 FQNNGV. The CDR3 spans 13 residues. V lost 5 bases to trimming and J lost 3 bases, with 11 bases between them. The CDR3 DNA follows: TGTGCCAGCAGCCATAACCGAGGCTACGAGCAGTACTTC. It specifies CASSHNRGYEQYF.

The chain joins TRBV2 to TRBJ2-7; 7 nucleotides match TRBD2. Losses at the gene ends were 10 bases for V and 2 bases for J; bases not matched to a gene: 11. Germline CDR1 SNHLY, CDR2 FYNNEI. This CDR3 is 14 amino acids long. CDR3 DNA: TGTGCCACCCTAAAAGCGGGGTCCACCTACGAGCAGTACTTC. Translating it yields CATLKAGSTYEQYF.

The chain has TRBV29-1 and TRBJ2-1, with 9 bases lining up with TRBD2. This CDR3 spans 15 amino acids. V was clipped by 7 bases and J by 10 bases; unmatched bases: 17. The germline CDR1 and CDR2 sequences are SQVTM and ANQGSEA. The CDR3 bases are TGCAGCGCTGGAGGCGCGGGGGGGCCGGGAAAGGAGCAGTTCTTC. Protein product: CSAGGAGGPGKEQFF.

This clone was counted a single time. V and J are TRBV7-3 and TRBJ2-3; no firm D call. The CDR3 is made up of 13 amino acids. Germline assignment: CDR1 SGHTA and CDR2 FQGTGA. Trimming shortened V by 5 bases and J by 2 bases, and 8 bases separated the two germline ends. The CDR3 region has the DNA TGTGCCAGCAGCCCTCAGGTCACAGATACGCAGTATTTT. Amino acid sequence: CASSPQVTDTQYF.